The next 3 T cell receptor beta chains were all read from a single sample in a study of spatial heterogeneity in lung cancer (dated by TCRdb to the late 2010s). The library was built by means of 5' RACE. TCRdb shows the sequencer as NextSeq 500. TCRdb's own reprocessing of the public reads used fastp at Q25 and MiXCR and kept productive beta chains. Rows are combined by CDR3 protein, so each entry shows the most common genes and DNA. This sample comprises over 85,000 distinct CDR3 sequences, roughly 21% of them detected only once. The top ten clonotypes cover less than 25% of the sample. Taken with the paper, the label for time point translates to: blood at routine non-recurrence follow-up after resection. The sequences come from PBMCs, collected at follow-up. The receptors here all came from a male donor with early-stage non-small cell lung cancer.

This chain connects TRBV12-3 or TRBV12-4 to TRBJ1-5; D call uncertain. Trimming stripped 6 bases from V and 8 bases from J, with 14 bases between. CDR3 length: 13 residues. The CDR3, as DNA: TGTGCCAGCAGCCCTCAGTTTTTGAAGCCCCAGCATTTT. This sequence encodes CASSPQFLKPQHF.

This clonotype was detected only a few times. The chain recombines TRBV18 with TRBJ1-1; possibly TRBD1 for D (5 bases). Germline V gene lookup returns CDR1 KGHSH and CDR2 LQKENI. V was pared by 6 bases and J by 0 bases, with 26 bases between. This CDR3 is 19 amino acids long. The DNA of the CDR3 is TGTGCCAGCTCTCCCACTCGACAGCGCACGGTGGGTCTGAACACTGAAGCTTTCTTT. It encodes CASSPTRQRTVGLNTEAFF.

This clonotype has a handful of counts. The V and J genes are TRBV29-1 and TRBJ2-7, with D possibly being TRBD1 (6 bases). The V gene lost 1 base and the J gene lost 9 bases, with 10 bases spanning the gap. Germline values: CDR1 SQVTM, CDR2 ANQGSEA. This CDR3 contains 11 residues. CDR3 in DNA: TGCAGCGTTGAAGGGACAGACGGGCAGTACGTC. Its protein is CSVEGTDGQYV.